A single sample gave rise to the 14 T cell receptor beta chains below, sequenced in a study of T cell repertoires in cytomegalovirus infection. TCRdb independently ran MiXCR on the reads; one entry per CDR3 protein. The sample consists of roughly 500,000 distinct CDR3 sequences, over 9% of them appearing once. Input material: PBMCs. All receptors come from a human donor in good health (CMV status not recorded). Some clones in this sample may be carry-over from other donors' samples.

This clonotype was recorded many times. The CDR3 region has the DNA TGTGCCAGCAGCTTACCTCCCCGGGAAATGGGCAATGAGCAGTTCTTC. Encoded protein: CASSLPPREMGNEQFF. The gene calls are TRBV7-8 and TRBJ2-1, with TRBD2 as a possible D gene (5 bases). The CDR3 sequence is 16 residues long. V was clipped by 2 bases and J by 6 bases, with 17 bases between them. Germline CDR1 and CDR2: SGHVS and FQNEAQ.

This chain connects TRBV4-2 to TRBJ2-1, with 8 positions matching TRBD2. The CDR3 has 16 amino acids. Per the germline V gene, CDR1 is LGHNA and CDR2 is YNFKEQ. Trimming cost V 0 bases and J 6 bases; bases outside gene matches: 7. Here the CDR3 DNA reads TGTGCCAGCAGCCAAGAGGCGAGCGGGGGTGTCAATGAGCAGTTCTTC. Protein: CASSQEASGGVNEQFF.

In its sample, this clonotype was seen many times. The V call is TRBV7-2, the J call TRBJ2-6; 15 bases map to TRBD2. The V segment lost 5 bases and the J segment 2 bases; nucleotides outside the gene matches: 4. The CDR3 consists of 18 residues. Germline CDR1 and CDR2: SGHTA and FQGNSA. CDR3 amino acids: CASSPRTSGRAGANVLTF. The CDR3, as DNA: TGTGCCAGCAGCCCGAGGACTAGCGGGAGGGCTGGGGCCAACGTCCTGACTTTC.

This clonotype was detected a few times. V gene TRBV15 combines with J gene TRBJ2-2, with TRBD2 as a possible D gene (6 bases). Germline V gene sequence: CDR1 LNHNV, CDR2 YYDKDF (reference sequence). The CDR3 runs to 16 residues. Trimming cost V 0 bases and J 0 bases, with 8 bases left between them. The CDR3 region is CATSRDSGTNTGELFF. The DNA of the CDR3 is TGTGCCACCAGCAGAGATAGCGGAACGAACACCGGGGAGCTGTTTTTT. Together with reference TRBV15 and TRBJ2-2, the CDR3 gives the full variable domain: DAMVIQNPRYQVTQFGKPVTLSCSQTLNHNVMYWYQQKSSQAPKLLFHYYDKDFNNEADTPDNFQSRRPNTSFCFLDIRSPGLGDTAMYLCATSRDSGTNTGELFFGEGSRLTVL.

This clonotype was detected many times. The V and J genes are TRBV27 and TRBJ1-6, with 9 nucleotides matching TRBD1. The CDR3 covers 14 residues. Trimming removed 6 bases from V and 3 bases from J; junction bases left unmatched: 0. Germline values: CDR1 MNHEY, CDR2 SMNVEV (reference sequence). CDR3 protein: CASRTGGYNSPLHF. The CDR3 DNA follows: TGTGCCAGCAGGACAGGGGGCTATAATTCACCCCTCCACTTT.

This chain joins TRBV29-1 and TRBJ2-1; no definite D call. The ends were cut back, 1 base at V and 2 bases at J, with 3 bases in the middle. The length of the CDR3 is 12 residues. In germline, CDR1 is SQVTM, CDR2 ANQGSEA. CDR3 protein: CSVEGAYNEQFF. The CDR3 region has the DNA TGCAGCGTTGAAGGGGCCTACAATGAGCAGTTCTTC.

This clonotype has at least ten counts. The chain uses TRBV7-2 and TRBJ1-5; the D is unclear. The CDR3 runs 13 residues. The germline V gene encodes CDR1 SGHTA and CDR2 FQGNSA. V lost 5 bases to trimming and J lost 4 bases, with 9 bases between them. CDR3 coding DNA: TGTGCCAGCAGCGCCGGGTCTAATCAGCCCCAGCATTTT. This encodes CASSAGSNQPQHF.

The chain links TRBV5-1 to TRBJ1-4; weak D call: TRBD1 (5 bases). Germline V gene data show CDR1 as SGHRS and CDR2 as YFSETQ. Deletions cut 4 bases from V and 0 bases from J, with 13 bases between. The CDR3 length is 16 residues. The CDR3 protein is CASSGTDGTTNEKLFF. CDR3 nucleotides: TGCGCCAGCAGCGGGACCGATGGCACAACTAATGAAAAACTGTTTTTT.

This clonotype was observed at least ten times. The chain has TRBV6-1 and TRBJ2-7; D gene uncertain. Germline V gene lookup returns CDR1 MNHNS and CDR2 SASEGT. The CDR3 contains 14 residues. V was trimmed by 4 bases and J by 3 bases, leaving 13 bases between them. CDR3 region: CASSGVNAHYEQYF. The CDR3 coding sequence is TGTGCCAGCAGTGGGGTCAATGCCCACTACGAGCAGTACTTC.

This clonotype was counted many times. The chain carries TRBV7-8 and TRBJ2-7; no clear D gene. In germline, CDR1 is SGHVS, CDR2 FQNEAQ. This CDR3 has 11 amino acids. The V and J ends lost 2 bases and 5 bases respectively, with 4 bases between them. CDR3 sequence: CASSLWNEQYF. In DNA, the CDR3 is TGTGCCAGCAGCTTATGGAACGAGCAGTACTTC.

Many counts were recorded for this clonotype. V is TRBV27 and J is TRBJ2-5; TRBD1 is a possible D gene (6 bases). Germline CDR1 reads MNHEY; CDR2 reads SMNVEV (reference sequence). V was pared by 3 bases and J by 6 bases, with 17 bases between. The CDR3 length is 15 residues. CDR3 sequence reads: CASSFGLQGKKTQYF. CDR3 in DNA: TGTGCCAGCAGTTTTGGCCTACAGGGCAAGAAGACCCAGTACTTC.

This clonotype was detected ten times or more. The rearrangement joins TRBV4-1 to TRBJ2-2, with a possible D match to TRBD1 (5 bases). The CDR3 sequence is 17 residues long. V was shortened by 5 bases and J by 4 bases, with 20 bases between the two germline ends. Per germline, CDR1 MGHRA and CDR2 YSYEKL. In DNA form, the CDR3 reads TGCGCCAGCAGCAATAGGGGCTTACTGGAGAGCACCGGGGAGCTGTTTTTT. It is translated as CASSNRGLLESTGELFF.

This clonotype was seen repeatedly, ten times or more. The rearrangement uses TRBV20-1 and TRBJ1-1, with 8 bases aligning to TRBD1. CDR3 length: 16 residues. V lost 2 bases and J lost 0; bases outside the gene matches: 8. Germline lookup yields CDR1 DFQATT and CDR2 SNEGSKA (reference sequence). CDR3 nucleotide sequence: TGCAGTGCTAGACCAGGGGGCCAACGCCTGAACACTGAAGCTTTCTTT. It encodes CSARPGGQRLNTEAFF.

The V call is TRBV4-2, the J call TRBJ2-7; TRBD2 agrees at 7 bases. The CDR3 has 15 residues. J lost 4 bases, V lost 1 base, and 7 bases had no gene match. Germline CDR1 and CDR2: LGHNA and YNFKEQ. DNA for the CDR3: TGTGCCAGCAGCCAAGCTAGCGGATCCGGGTACGAGCAGTACTTC. Protein sequence: CASSQASGSGYEQYF.